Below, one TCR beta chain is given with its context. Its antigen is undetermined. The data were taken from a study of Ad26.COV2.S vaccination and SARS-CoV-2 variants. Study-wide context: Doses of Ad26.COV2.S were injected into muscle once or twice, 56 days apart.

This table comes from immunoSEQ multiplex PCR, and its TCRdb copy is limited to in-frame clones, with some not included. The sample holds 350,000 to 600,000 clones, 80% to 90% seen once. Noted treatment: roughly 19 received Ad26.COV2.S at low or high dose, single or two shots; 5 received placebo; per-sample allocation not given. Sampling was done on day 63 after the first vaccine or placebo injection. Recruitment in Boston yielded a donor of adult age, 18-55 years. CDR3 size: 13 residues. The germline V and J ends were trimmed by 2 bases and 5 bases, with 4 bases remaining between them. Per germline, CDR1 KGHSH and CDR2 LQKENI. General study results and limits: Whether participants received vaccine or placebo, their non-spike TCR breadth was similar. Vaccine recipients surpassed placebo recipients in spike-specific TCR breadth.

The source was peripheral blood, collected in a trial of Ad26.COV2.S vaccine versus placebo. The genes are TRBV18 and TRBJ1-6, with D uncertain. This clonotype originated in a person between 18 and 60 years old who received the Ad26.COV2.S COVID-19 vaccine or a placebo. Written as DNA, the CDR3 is TGTGCCAGCTCACCAGGGGATAATTCACCCCTCCACTTT. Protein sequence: CASSPGDNSPLHF.